The present entry profiles one T cell receptor (beta chain) with its context. Germline V gene lookup returns CDR1 MDHEN and CDR2 SYDVKM. This CDR3 contains 14 residues. V gave up 2 bases and J gave up 12 bases; unmatched junction bases: 12. Amplification of the TCR beta CDR3 (from genomic DNA) was done by two-round multiplex PCR. The first PCR round targeted every TRBV and TRBJ gene with specific primers. A single record per CDR3 protein comes from TCRdb applying MiXCR to the multiplex PCR reads. The sample contains around 29,000 distinct CDR3 sequences, approximately 44% of which appear only once. This entry is derived from a study of prognosis after radiotherapy for stage I lung cancer. Turning to the study itself: Patient ages ran from roughly 53 to 90, with a median of around 70 years, and the group had 13 men and roughly six women.

Free of prior chemotherapy, radiotherapy and other malignancies, all of the patients were also node-negative on CT and PET/CT. The origin of this receptor is a donor of 50 years or more with non-small cell lung cancer. The gene calls are TRBV28 and TRBJ1-1; 7 bases fit TRBD1. The sequencing used PBMCs, collected before or after stereotactic body radiation therapy (not recorded which). The CDR3 DNA is TGTGCCAGCAGTTTACCCGACAGGGCTGGGAATACTTTCTTT. It yields the protein CASSLPDRAGNTFF.